The 8 T cell receptor beta chains below all came from one sample that was sequenced in a study of glioma-infiltrating T cells. Amplification of TCR alpha and beta CDR3 regions from RNA used iRepertoire nested multiplex PCR. One entry per CDR3 protein results from TCRdb running MiXCR on the multiplex PCR reads. The table has some 16,000 distinct CDR3 sequences, 58% seen once. The source material was glioma tissue, nonneoplastic brain tissue, or PBMCs (not recorded which). These receptor sequences come from a human donor with low-grade glioma or glioblastoma, undergoing nonglioma brain surgery, or in good health (not recorded which).

The chain links TRBV6-6 to TRBJ2-7; D remains ambiguous. V lost 1 base and J 2 bases, leaving 9 bases between the germline ends. The germline CDR1 and CDR2 sequences are MNHNY and SVGAGI (reference sequence). The CDR3 length is 14 residues. CDR3: CASSYLARAYEQYF. The CDR3 DNA follows: TGTGCCAGCAGTTACTTGGCAAGGGCCTACGAGCAGTACTTC.

In its sample, this clonotype was seen once. The chain recombines TRBV7-2 with TRBJ2-5; D is unclear. This CDR3 has 14 residues. V gave up 5 bases and J gave up 1 base, with 11 bases separating them. From germline, CDR1 is SGHTA and CDR2 FQGNSA. CDR3 bases: TGTGCCAGCAGCCTCTATGGCGCCCAAGAGACCCAGTACTTC. This translates into CASSLYGAQETQYF.

The chain combines TRBV6-1 with TRBJ2-2; D not resolved. The CDR3 sequence is 13 residues long. Looked up from germline, CDR1 is MNHNS and CDR2 is SASEGT. V dropped 2 bases and J dropped 6 bases, with 7 bases sitting between them. CDR3 region: CASSEPRPGELFF. Written as DNA, the CDR3 is TGTGCCAGCAGTGAACCTCGTCCCGGGGAGCTGTTTTTT.

The rearrangement links TRBV4-1 to TRBJ2-2, with TRBD1 matching 7 bases. The CDR3 is 16 amino acids. Looked up from germline, CDR1 is MGHRA and CDR2 is YSYEKL. J gave up 5 bases and V 0 bases, and 6 bases lay outside the gene matches. Here the CDR3 reads CASSQEGQPGTGELFF. The DNA for the CDR3 is TGCGCCAGCAGCCAAGAGGGACAGCCTGGAACCGGGGAGCTGTTTTTT.

This sequence joins TRBV20-1 and TRBJ1-5; D uncertain. Trimming left V 1 base short and J 0 bases short, with 16 bases between. This CDR3 contains 17 residues. Germline V gene data show CDR1 as DFQATT and CDR2 as SNEGSKA (reference sequence). CDR3 region: CSARVLTPGHSNQPQHF. The CDR3 coding sequence is TGCAGTGCTAGAGTCCTCACCCCCGGCCATAGCAATCAGCCCCAGCATTTT.

V is TRBV6-1 and J is TRBJ2-1, with 9 positions matching TRBD2. V dropped 5 bases and J dropped 3; count of bases not matched to a gene: 5. CDR3 length: 15 amino acids. CDR1 MNHNS and CDR2 SASEGT come from the germline V gene. DNA for the CDR3: TGTGCCAGCAGTCCCCCACTAGCGGGCTACAATGAGCAGTTCTTC. This encodes CASSPPLAGYNEQFF.

This clonotype has a handful of counts. A much larger clonotype is one base distant, so this may be a read error. The CDR3 region has the DNA TGTGCCAGCAGTCCAGGAACGGAGGCCCAGTACTTC. Translation gives CASSPGTEAQYF. This chain connects TRBV6-1 to TRBJ2-5, with D possibly being TRBD2 (5 bases). This CDR3 region has 12 residues. V was cut by 5 bases and J by 9 bases, with 13 bases left in between. CDR1 is MNHNS and CDR2 is SASEGT in the germline V gene.

There are many counts of this clonotype. This rearrangement joins TRBV7-2 to TRBJ2-1; a weak D match, TRBD1 (6 bases). This CDR3 region has 16 residues. CDR1 is SGHTA and CDR2 is FQGNSA in the germline V gene. The V end lost 1 base, the J end lost 4 bases, and 14 bases lay between the germline ends. CDR3 region: CASSLVPGVVYNEQFF. The CDR3, as DNA: TGTGCCAGCAGCTTAGTCCCAGGGGTTGTTTACAATGAGCAGTTCTTC. Combining the CDR3 with reference TRBV7-2 and TRBJ2-1 gives the whole variable domain GAGVSQSPSNKVTEKGKDVELRCDPISGHTALYWYRQSLGQGLEFLIYFQGNSAPDKSGLPSDRFSAERTGGSVSTLTIQRTQQEDSAVYLCASSLVPGVVYNEQFFGPGTRLTVL.